This T cell receptor beta chain stems from a study of T cell responses to AZD1222 COVID-19 vaccine. Clones were read by immunoSEQ multiplex PCR, and TCRdb kept only the in-frame ones, dropping some. The data hold roughly 84,000 clones, with 87% observed a single time. V gave up 0 bases and J gave up 7 bases; unmatched junction bases: 8. This CDR3 is 15 amino acids long. Germline V gene sequence: CDR1 GTSNPN, CDR2 SVGIG (reference sequence). The sequence was collected from an adult in good health. V usage is TRBV30 and J usage is TRBJ2-1; 8 nucleotides align to TRBD2. The sequences come from peripheral blood, collected on day 0 of AZD1222 vaccination. This chain's CDR3 is CAWSVLAAVWNEQFF. CDR3 bases: TGTGCCTGGAGTGTACTAGCGGCAGTTTGGAATGAGCAGTTCTTC. The full variable domain, rest sourced from reference TRBV30 and TRBJ2-1, is SQTIHQWPATLVQPVGSPLSLECTVEGTSNPNLYWYRQAAGRGLQLLFYSVGIGQISSEVPQNLSASRPQDRQFILSSKKLLLSDSGFYLCAWSVLAAVWNEQFFGPGTRLTVL.